One sample yielded the 20 T cell receptor beta chains listed below, sequenced in a study of cytomegalovirus exposure and HLA in healthy donors listed by TCRdb under 2017. Libraries were prepared through the immunoSEQ multiplex PCR assay. A mixture of 60 forward primers for TCR Vbeta segments and 13 reverse primers for TCR Jbeta segments was used in the multiplex PCR. TCRdb mirrors the immuneACCESS table, restricted to in-frame sequences. Some clones are absent from its copies; in checked studies, under half trace to an unresolved V gene, and the reason for the others is unknown. Present in this sample are under 150,000 clones, about 80% of which were seen just once. Roughly 4% of the sample goes to the ten largest clones. Sequenced input: PBMCs. These receptors were obtained from a woman between 35 and 50 years old in good health and CMV-seronegative.

The chain links TRBV6-6 to TRBJ1-2, with a possible D match to TRBD1 (6 bases). The CDR3 is 15 residues long. V shed 10 bases and J shed 8 bases, with 26 bases lying between them. Germline V CDR1 and CDR2: MNHNY, SVGAGI (reference sequence). The CDR3: CATNDQGRGSQGYTF. The CDR3 DNA follows: TGTGCCACAAACGACCAAGGAAGGGGGAGTCAGGGCTACACCTTC.

The chain recombines TRBV19 with TRBJ2-7; possibly TRBD2 for D (5 bases). Trimming removed 3 bases at V and 2 bases at J, with 8 bases between. The CDR3 contains 13 residues. CDR1 is LNHDA, CDR2 SQIVND, per germline (reference sequence). CDR3 amino acids: CASSISRAYEQYF. In nucleotides, the CDR3 is TGTGCCAGTAGTATTTCGCGGGCCTACGAGCAGTACTTC.

The J gene is TRBJ2-3, the V gene TRBV9; perhaps TRBD2 as D (5 bases). Trimming stripped 4 bases from V and 3 bases from J, with 21 bases between. The CDR3 loop spans 17 amino acids. From germline, CDR1 is SGDLS and CDR2 YYNGEE. The CDR3, as DNA: TGTGCCAGCAGCCCCCCAAGGGCTAGCATTCTTACAGATACGCAGTATTTT. Its translation is CASSPPRASILTDTQYF.

The genes are TRBV7-9 and TRBJ2-5; TRBD1 aligns across 8 bases. The V gene's germline CDR1 is SEHNR and CDR2 FQNEAQ (reference sequence). The CDR3 has 15 residues. V shed 3 bases and J 5 bases; nucleotides not matched to a gene: 8. This CDR3 reads CASSFSRTGHETQYF. In DNA, the CDR3 is TGTGCCAGCAGCTTCTCACGGACAGGGCACGAGACCCAGTACTTC.

Only a few counts were recorded for this clone. Mismatch with germline at one junction end may stem from a read error. The rearrangement uses TRBV7-3 and TRBJ2-7; TRBD2 might be the D (6 bases). The CDR3 extends over 17 amino acids. Germline values: CDR1 SGHTA, CDR2 FQGTGA. CDR3 sequence reads: CASRLNWGQRVNYEQYF. The CDR3 nucleotides are TGTGCCAGCCGCTTAAATTGGGGCCAGCGGGTCAACTACGAGCAGTACTTC.

The chain joins TRBV27 to TRBJ2-3, with unresolved D. Germline loops: CDR1 MNHEY, CDR2 SMNVEV (reference sequence). CDR3 length equals 13 residues. V lost 5 bases, J lost 2 bases, and 8 bases lay in between. CDR3 sequence (DNA): TGTGCCAGCAGTGGGCAGAACACAGATACGCAGTATTTT. As protein: CASSGQNTDTQYF.

The J gene is TRBJ1-5, the V gene TRBV6-6; possible D gene TRBD1, 6 bases. Trimming removed 6 bases from V and 6 bases from J, with 9 bases in between. Germline CDR1 is MNHNY and CDR2 is SVGAGI (reference sequence). CDR3 length: 12 residues. This CDR3 reads CASSLQGQPQHF. CDR3 bases: TGTGCCAGCAGCTTACAGGGTCAGCCCCAGCATTTT.

V gene TRBV4-1 combines with J gene TRBJ1-3; D is unclear. Trimming cost V 0 bases and J 4 bases, with 10 bases left between them. This CDR3 region has 15 residues. CDR1 MGHRA and CDR2 YSYEKL come from the germline V gene. The CDR3 DNA reads as TGCGCCAGCAGCCAAGATTGGTCGAGGGGAAACACCATATATTTT. The encoded protein is CASSQDWSRGNTIYF.

V gene TRBV4-1 combines with J gene TRBJ2-3; weak D call: TRBD2 (6 bases). The germline V gene has CDR1 MGHRA and CDR2 YSYEKL. V lost 4 bases to trimming and J lost 2 bases, with 13 bases between them. The CDR3 extends over 15 amino acids. This chain's CDR3 is CASSPVGTATDTQYF. DNA for the CDR3: TGCGCCAGCAGCCCTGTGGGGACTGCCACAGATACGCAGTATTTT.

This clone was detected a few times. This sequence joins TRBV5-6 and TRBJ1-1, with D uncertain. The length of the CDR3 is 16 residues. In germline, CDR1 is SGHDT, CDR2 YYEEEE. Trimming stripped 5 bases from V and 0 bases from J, with 17 bases between. CDR3 DNA sequence: TGTGCCAGCAGAGCCTCGTGGGAGGAAGTGAACACTGAAGCTTTCTTT. Its protein is CASRASWEEVNTEAFF.

This chain uses TRBV7-2 with TRBJ2-7, with 9 positions matching TRBD1. V lost 5 bases, J lost 5 bases, and 13 bases stayed unmatched. The CDR3 is 16 residues long. CDR1 and CDR2 from the germline V gene are SGHTA and FQGNSA. The CDR3: CASSRRLQGARNEQYF. The CDR3 coding sequence is TGTGCCAGCAGCCGAAGGCTACAGGGGGCGCGAAACGAGCAGTACTTC. The full variable domain, completed using reference TRBV7-2 and TRBJ2-7, is GAGVSQSPSNKVTEKGKDVELRCDPISGHTALYWYRQSLGQGLEFLIYFQGNSAPDKSGLPSDRFSAERTGGSVSTLTIQRTQQEDSAVYLCASSRRLQGARNEQYFGPGTRLTVT.

V and J are TRBV5-6 and TRBJ1-2, with TRBD1 matching over 11 bases. CDR3 length: 13 amino acids. After removal of 3 bases from V and 7 bases from J, the junction contained 2 bases not matched to a gene. Germline values: CDR1 SGHDT, CDR2 YYEEEE. The CDR3 sequence is CASSSGTGGGYTF. In DNA, the CDR3 is TGTGCCAGCAGCTCCGGGACAGGGGGTGGCTACACCTTC.

The genes are TRBV6-1 and TRBJ2-7; the match to TRBD1 covers 9 bases. Germline CDR1 is MNHNS and CDR2 is SASEGT. Trimming at V came to 3 bases and at J to 4 bases, leaving 4 bases not matched to a gene. The CDR3 runs 14 residues. CDR3 sequence reads: CASSDSDRGYEQYF. In DNA, the CDR3 is TGTGCCAGCAGTGATTCGGACAGGGGTTACGAGCAGTACTTC.

Regarding this clone: Its ends do not fully match the called genes, so a read error is possible. V is TRBV29-1 and J is TRBJ1-2; 7 nucleotides line up with TRBD1. The CDR3 contains 13 residues. Germline assignment: CDR1 SQVTM and CDR2 ANQGSEA. CDR3 amino acids: CSIDRVRNYGYTF. DNA for the CDR3: TGCAGCATTGACAGGGTTAGAAACTATGGCTACACCTTC.

The chain combines TRBV7-2 with TRBJ2-7; 8 nucleotides line up with TRBD1. The J segment lost 3 bases and the V segment lost 5 bases, leaving 12 bases of the junction unmatched. The CDR3 extends over 16 amino acids. Germline V gene lookup returns CDR1 SGHTA and CDR2 FQGNSA. CDR3 loop: CASSLYGAGGFYEQYF. CDR3 coding DNA: TGTGCCAGCAGCCTCTACGGGGCAGGGGGCTTCTACGAGCAGTACTTC.

The chain uses TRBV4-1 and TRBJ1-2; 7 bases are shared with TRBD1. V shed 4 bases, J shed 1 base, and the junction held 9 bases outside the gene matches. Germline V gene lookup returns CDR1 MGHRA and CDR2 YSYEKL. This CDR3 spans 16 amino acids. CDR3 residues: CASSPHRDSINYGYTF. In DNA form, the CDR3 reads TGCGCCAGCAGCCCCCACCGGGACAGCATTAACTATGGCTACACCTTC.

This clone was counted a few times. This sequence joins TRBV9 and TRBJ2-7; 13 positions match TRBD2. Germline CDR1 reads SGDLS; CDR2 reads YYNGEE. V lost 4 bases and J lost 5; bases outside the gene matches: 6. This CDR3 has 15 amino acids. Written as DNA, the CDR3 is TGTGCCAGCAGCCATGGGACTAGCGGGGAGGACGAGCAGTACTTC. Translated, it gives CASSHGTSGEDEQYF.

This clone was seen once. This rearrangement joins TRBV6-5 to TRBJ1-2; D not resolved. The V and J ends lost 0 bases and 3 bases respectively, with 8 bases between them. CDR1 and CDR2 (germline): MNHEY, SVGAGI. CDR3 length equals 14 residues. CDR3 amino acids: CASSYSRNHYGYTF. The CDR3 DNA is TGTGCCAGCAGTTACTCGAGAAATCACTATGGCTACACCTTC.

J is TRBJ1-4 and V is TRBV10-1; D gene uncertain. The CDR3 loop spans 12 amino acids. Trimming cost V 5 bases and J 8 bases, with 9 bases left between them. The germline gives CDR1 WNHNN, CDR2 SYGVQD (reference sequence). The CDR3 sequence: CASSRSWEKLFF. The CDR3 DNA follows: TGCGCCAGCAGTCGCAGTTGGGAAAAACTGTTTTTT.

The chain is built from TRBV6-5 and TRBJ2-5, with TRBD1 matching 7 bases. After removal of 4 bases from V and 6 bases from J, the junction contained 11 bases not matched to a gene. Germline V gene data show CDR1 as MNHEY and CDR2 as SVGAGI. The CDR3 contains 15 residues. CDR3 nucleotides: TGTGCCAGCAGTTCAGGGGGTTCCCGGGGCAAGACCCAGTACTTC. This sequence encodes CASSSGGSRGKTQYF.